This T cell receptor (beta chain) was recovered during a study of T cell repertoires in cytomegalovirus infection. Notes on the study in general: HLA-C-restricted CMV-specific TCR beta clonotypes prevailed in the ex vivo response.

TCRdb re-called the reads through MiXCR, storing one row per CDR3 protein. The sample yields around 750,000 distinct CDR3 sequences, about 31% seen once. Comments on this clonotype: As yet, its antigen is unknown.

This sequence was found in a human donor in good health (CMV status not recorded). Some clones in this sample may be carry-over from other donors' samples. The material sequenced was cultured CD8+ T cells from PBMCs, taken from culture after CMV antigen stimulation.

In nucleotides, the CDR3 is TGTGCCAGCAGGGACAGTAGGAATGAAAAACTGTTTTTT. As protein: CASRDSRNEKLFF. This chain links TRBV7-9 with TRBJ1-4; a possible D gene is TRBD1 (6 bases). Germline lookup yields CDR1 SEHNR and CDR2 FQNEAQ (reference sequence). V lost 6 bases to trimming and J lost 5 bases, with 10 bases between them. CDR3 length equals 13 residues.